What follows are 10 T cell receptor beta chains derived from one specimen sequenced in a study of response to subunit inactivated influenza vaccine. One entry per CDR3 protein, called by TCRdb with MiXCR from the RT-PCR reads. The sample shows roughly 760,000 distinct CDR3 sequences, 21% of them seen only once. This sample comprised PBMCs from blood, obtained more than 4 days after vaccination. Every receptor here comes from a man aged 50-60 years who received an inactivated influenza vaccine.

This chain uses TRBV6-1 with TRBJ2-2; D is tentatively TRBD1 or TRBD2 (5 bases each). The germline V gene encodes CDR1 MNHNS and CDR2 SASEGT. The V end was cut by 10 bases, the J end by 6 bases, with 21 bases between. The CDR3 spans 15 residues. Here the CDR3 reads CATSLRGVPPGELFF. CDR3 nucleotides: TGTGCCACCTCCCTGCGAGGGGTCCCTCCCGGGGAGCTGTTTTTT.

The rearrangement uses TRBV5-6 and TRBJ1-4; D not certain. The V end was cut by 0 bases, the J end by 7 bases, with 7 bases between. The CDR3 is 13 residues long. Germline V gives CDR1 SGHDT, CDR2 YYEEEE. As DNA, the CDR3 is TGTGCCAGCAGCTTGGAACCCAGTGAAAAACTGTTTTTT. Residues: CASSLEPSEKLFF.

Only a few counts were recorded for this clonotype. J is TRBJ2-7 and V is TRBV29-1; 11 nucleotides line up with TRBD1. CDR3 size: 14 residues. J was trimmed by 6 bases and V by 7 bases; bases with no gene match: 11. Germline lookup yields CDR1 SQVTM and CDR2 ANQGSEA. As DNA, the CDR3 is TGCAGCGCTTTCCCCGGGACAGGGGGGGGCGAGCAGTACTTC. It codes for CSAFPGTGGGEQYF.

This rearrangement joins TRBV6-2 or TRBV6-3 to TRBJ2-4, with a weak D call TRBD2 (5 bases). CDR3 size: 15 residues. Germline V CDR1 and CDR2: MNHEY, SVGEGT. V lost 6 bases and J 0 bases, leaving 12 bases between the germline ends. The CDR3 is CASSPEDLAKNIQYF. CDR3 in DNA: TGTGCCAGCAGCCCGGAGGATCTAGCCAAAAACATTCAGTACTTC.

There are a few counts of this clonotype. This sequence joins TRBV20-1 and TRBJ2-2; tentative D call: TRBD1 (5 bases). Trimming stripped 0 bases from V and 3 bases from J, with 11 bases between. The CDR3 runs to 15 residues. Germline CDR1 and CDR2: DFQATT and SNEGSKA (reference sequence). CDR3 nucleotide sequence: TGCAGTGCTAGAGAGCGACAGTTAGACACCGGGGAGCTGTTTTTT. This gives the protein CSARERQLDTGELFF.

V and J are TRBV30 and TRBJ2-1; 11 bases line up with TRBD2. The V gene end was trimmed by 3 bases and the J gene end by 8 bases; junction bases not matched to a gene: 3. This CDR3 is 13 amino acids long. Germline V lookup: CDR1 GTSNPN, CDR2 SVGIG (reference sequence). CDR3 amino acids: CAWRPSGRYEQFF. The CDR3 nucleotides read TGTGCCTGGAGGCCTAGCGGGAGGTATGAGCAGTTCTTC. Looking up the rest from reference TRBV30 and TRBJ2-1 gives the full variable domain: SQTIHQWPATLVQPVGSPLSLECTVEGTSNPNLYWYRQAAGRGLQLLFYSVGIGQISSEVPQNLSASRPQDRQFILSSKKLLLSDSGFYLCAWRPSGRYEQFFGPGTRLTVL.

The CDR3 nucleotides read TGCGCCAGCAGTCGCCGGGGGGATACCTACAATGAGCAGTTCTTC. Translating it yields CASSRRGDTYNEQFF. The V call is TRBV10-2, the J call TRBJ2-1; 7 bases agree with TRBD2. The CDR3 covers 15 residues. CDR1 and CDR2 from the germline V gene are WSHSY and SAAADI. Trimming took 5 bases from V and 2 from J; bases not matched to a gene: 6.

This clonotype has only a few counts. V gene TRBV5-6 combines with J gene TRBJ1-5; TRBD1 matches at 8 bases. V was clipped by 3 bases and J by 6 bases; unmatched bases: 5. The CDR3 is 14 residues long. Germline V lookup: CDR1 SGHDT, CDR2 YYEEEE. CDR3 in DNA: TGTGCCAGCAGCTCGACAGGGGAAAGTCAGCCCCAGCATTTT. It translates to CASSSTGESQPQHF.

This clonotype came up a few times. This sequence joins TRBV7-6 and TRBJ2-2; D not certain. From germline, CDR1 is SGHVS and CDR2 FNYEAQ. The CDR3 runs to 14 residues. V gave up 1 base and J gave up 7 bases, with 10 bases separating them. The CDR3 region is CASSLENLSGELFF. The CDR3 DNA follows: TGTGCCAGCAGCTTAGAAAACCTGAGCGGGGAGCTGTTTTTT.

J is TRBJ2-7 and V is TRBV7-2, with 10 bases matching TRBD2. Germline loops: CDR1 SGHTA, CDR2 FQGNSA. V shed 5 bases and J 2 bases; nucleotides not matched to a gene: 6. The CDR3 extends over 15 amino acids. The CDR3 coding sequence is TGTGCCAGCAGCCCTGGACTAGCGGCCACCTACGAGCAGTACTTC. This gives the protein CASSPGLAATYEQYF.